Below are 18 T cell receptor beta chains sequenced from a single sample in a study of T cell repertoires in cytomegalovirus infection. These receptors are not linked to any known antigen. Each CDR3 protein gets one entry after TCRdb re-called the reads with MiXCR. The sample records roughly 990,000 distinct CDR3 sequences, around 30% being singletons. This specimen was cultured CD8+ T cells from PBMCs, taken from culture after CMV antigen stimulation. The receptors come from a human donor in good health (CMV status not recorded). Some clones in this sample may be carry-over from other donors' samples.

This clonotype appeared a few times. The V and J genes are TRBV7-6 and TRBJ2-2; D is tentatively TRBD1 or TRBD2 (5 bases each). This CDR3 region has 15 residues. The V gene's germline CDR1 is SGHVS and CDR2 FNYEAQ. The V and J ends lost 0 bases and 1 base respectively, with 6 bases between them. CDR3 sequence (DNA): TGTGCCAGCAGCTTAGCGGGGGAGAACACCGGGGAGCTGTTTTTT. It specifies CASSLAGENTGELFF. Full variable domain (outside the CDR3, taken from reference TRBV7-6 and TRBJ2-2): GAGVSQSPRYKVTKRGQDVALRCDPISGHVSLYWYRQALGQGPEFLTYFNYEAQQDKSGLPNDRFSAERPEGSISTLTIQRTEQRDSAMYRCASSLAGENTGELFFGEGSRLTVL.

This clonotype was seen repeatedly, ten times or more. The chain combines TRBV7-8 with TRBJ2-5, with D hard to call. The V gene lost 5 bases and the J gene lost 0 bases, with 4 bases spanning the gap. Per germline, CDR1 SGHVS and CDR2 FQNEAQ. The CDR3 spans 12 residues. The CDR3 is CASSQYQETQYF. The CDR3 nucleotides read TGTGCCAGCAGCCAATACCAAGAGACCCAGTACTTC.

This clonotype was observed many times. The chain is built from TRBV7-9 and TRBJ1-2, with D maybe TRBD1 (5 bases). The CDR3 is 17 residues long. From germline, CDR1 is SEHNR and CDR2 FQNEAQ (reference sequence). Trimming shortened V by 3 bases and J by 1 base, and 18 bases separated the two germline ends. The CDR3 spells CASSFARDGPLNYGYTF. CDR3 nucleotide sequence: TGTGCCAGCAGCTTTGCCCGGGACGGACCCCTTAACTATGGCTACACCTTC.

This clonotype was detected only once. For the CDR3, the DNA is TGTGCCAGCAAGGGACTAGTGGGGGCCCTAAGCACAGATACGCAGTATTTT. Protein product: CASKGLVGALSTDTQYF. The rearrangement joins TRBV6-1 to TRBJ2-3; the match to TRBD2 covers 8 bases. This CDR3 is built from 17 residues. Trimming at V came to 7 bases and at J to 0 bases, leaving 12 bases not matched to a gene. From germline, CDR1 is MNHNS and CDR2 SASEGT.

This clonotype turned up a few times. The J gene is TRBJ2-1, the V gene TRBV9; tentatively, D is TRBD2 (5 bases). CDR1 and CDR2 (germline): SGDLS, YYNGEE. The CDR3 sequence is 11 residues long. The V end lost 3 bases, the J end lost 12 bases, and 10 bases lay between the germline ends. CDR3 nucleotide sequence: TGTGCCAGCAGCGCCCGGGGAAGGCAGTTCTTC. Translated: CASSARGRQFF.

This clonotype was picked up a small number of times. This chain links TRBV12-3 or TRBV12-4 with TRBJ2-2, with 7 bases that match TRBD1. Trimming removed 6 bases from V and 3 bases from J; junction bases left unmatched: 7. The CDR3 is 15 amino acids. CDR3 region: CASSPGQTYTGELFF. The CDR3 DNA sequence: TGTGCCAGCAGCCCGGGACAGACCTACACCGGGGAGCTGTTTTTT.

CDR3 amino acids: CSVNRDSFYNEQFF. CDR3 nucleotides: TGCAGCGTAAACCGGGACAGCTTCTACAATGAGCAGTTCTTC. This sequence joins TRBV29-1 and TRBJ2-1, with 7 bases fitting TRBD1. With V trimmed by 6 bases and J by 3 bases, 8 bases remained unmatched. The CDR3 sequence is 14 residues long. The germline V gene has CDR1 SQVTM and CDR2 ANQGSEA.

The rearrangement joins TRBV19 to TRBJ1-2; the D gene is possibly TRBD1 (6 bases). In germline, CDR1 is LNHDA, CDR2 SQIVND (reference sequence). This CDR3 has 17 amino acids. Trimming cost V 7 bases and J 0 bases, with 21 bases left between them. This CDR3 reads CASTPFTDRNPNYGYTF. The CDR3 DNA sequence: TGTGCCAGTACCCCTTTCACGGACAGAAACCCTAACTATGGCTACACCTTC. The full variable domain, its missing parts supplied by reference TRBV19 and TRBJ1-2, is DGGITQSPKYLFRKEGQNVTLSCEQNLNHDAMYWYRQDPGQGLRLIYYSQIVNDFQKGDIAEGYSVSREKKESFPLTVTSAQKNPTAFYLCASTPFTDRNPNYGYTFGSGTRLTVV.

This clonotype appeared many times. This chain connects TRBV7-6 to TRBJ2-1, with 9 bases matching TRBD1. The length of the CDR3 is 15 residues. Germline V lookup: CDR1 SGHVS, CDR2 FNYEAQ. Trimming took 6 bases from V and 1 from J; bases not matched to a gene: 4. Here the CDR3 DNA reads TGTGCCAGCAGTGAGACAGGGGGATCCTACAATGAGCAGTTCTTC. Translated, it gives CASSETGGSYNEQFF. Using reference TRBV7-6 and TRBJ2-1 for the parts outside the CDR3, the full variable domain is GAGVSQSPRYKVTKRGQDVALRCDPISGHVSLYWYRQALGQGPEFLTYFNYEAQQDKSGLPNDRFSAERPEGSISTLTIQRTEQRDSAMYRCASSETGGSYNEQFFGPGTRLTVL.

This clonotype occurred a few times. CDR3 coding DNA: TGTGCCAGTACCTTGACTCTAGATCGTACTGAAGCTTTCTTT. This sequence encodes CASTLTLDRTEAFF. This chain joins TRBV19 and TRBJ1-1; D is unresolved. Trimming removed 7 bases at V and 5 bases at J, with 17 bases between. Germline V lookup: CDR1 LNHDA, CDR2 SQIVND (reference sequence). The CDR3 is 14 residues long. The full variable domain, with the rest looked up from reference TRBV19 and TRBJ1-1, is DGGITQSPKYLFRKEGQNVTLSCEQNLNHDAMYWYRQDPGQGLRLIYYSQIVNDFQKGDIAEGYSVSREKKESFPLTVTSAQKNPTAFYLCASTLTLDRTEAFFGQGTRLTVV.

Turning to this clonotype: A much larger clonotype is one base distant, so this may be a read error. V gene TRBV7-8 combines with J gene TRBJ1-4, with D possibly being TRBD1 (6 bases). From germline, CDR1 is SGHVS and CDR2 FQNEAQ. The CDR3 length is 17 residues. The CDR3 sequence: CVSSLAQTGATNEKLFF. The CDR3 DNA reads TGTGTCAGCAGCTTAGCCCAGACAGGAGCAACTAATGAAAAACTGTTTTTT.

The chain recombines TRBV19 with TRBJ1-1, with 7 bases aligning to TRBD1. V trimming: 3 bases; J trimming: 6 bases; junction bases outside the gene matches: 7. The CDR3 has 14 amino acids. Germline-derived CDR1 and CDR2 are LNHDA and SQIVND (reference sequence). CDR3: CASSMKAGGPEAFF. CDR3 nucleotides: TGTGCCAGTAGTATGAAGGCAGGGGGTCCTGAAGCTTTCTTT.

The J gene is TRBJ2-1, the V gene TRBV14; D is uncertain. There are 15 residues in the CDR3. V was cut by 0 bases and J by 5 bases, with 11 bases left in between. CDR1 and CDR2 from the germline V gene are SGHDN and FVKESK. The CDR3 region is CASSQDKEIHNEQFF. The CDR3 nucleotides read TGTGCCAGCAGCCAAGATAAGGAGATCCACAATGAGCAGTTCTTC. The complete variable domain, with remaining parts taken from reference TRBV14 and TRBJ2-1, reads EAGVTQFPSHSVIEKGQTVTLRCDPISGHDNLYWYRRVMGKEIKFLLHFVKESKQDESGMPNNRFLAERTGGTYSTLKVQPAELEDSGVYFCASSQDKEIHNEQFFGPGTRLTVL.

This clonotype came up a few times. This rearrangement joins TRBV7-6 to TRBJ2-5; TRBD2 matches 10 bases. CDR1 SGHVS and CDR2 FNYEAQ come from the germline V gene. The CDR3 spans 16 residues. Trimming cost V 4 bases and J 5 bases; bases outside gene matches: 10. CDR3 sequence reads: CASSSRAGGPLETQYF. Written as DNA, the CDR3 is TGTGCCAGCAGCTCGAGAGCGGGGGGGCCTCTGGAGACCCAGTACTTC.

The J gene is TRBJ2-1, the V gene TRBV3-1; D not resolved. Germline loops: CDR1 LGHDT, CDR2 YNNKEL (reference sequence). V shed 4 bases and J shed 2 bases, with 15 bases lying between them. The CDR3 is 16 residues long. The CDR3 is CASSLSSSSPYNEQFF. The CDR3 region has the DNA TGTGCCAGCAGCCTTTCCTCGAGCTCACCCTACAATGAGCAGTTCTTC.

This clonotype has only a few counts. The rearrangement uses TRBV29-1 and TRBJ1-2; 8 bases line up with TRBD1. The junction had 13 bases not matched to a gene; V was cut back by 4 bases and J by 3 bases. The CDR3 length is 16 residues. Germline V gene sequence: CDR1 SQVTM, CDR2 ANQGSEA. CDR3 amino acids: CSVVAWGDRLDYGYTF. The CDR3 DNA is TGCAGCGTTGTGGCTTGGGGGGACAGGCTCGACTATGGCTACACCTTC.

This clonotype was recorded a few times. The gene calls are TRBV7-2 and TRBJ2-3; weak D call: TRBD2 (5 bases). CDR3 size: 15 residues. The ends were cut back, 2 bases at V and 4 bases at J, with 13 bases in the middle. CDR1 SGHTA and CDR2 FQGNSA come from the germline V gene. The CDR3 DNA reads as TGTGCCAGCAGCTTAACTAGTGGTAGTGCAGATACGCAGTATTTT. Translating it yields CASSLTSGSADTQYF.

The chain links TRBV5-6 to TRBJ2-5; D remains unclear. This CDR3 comprises 13 residues. V shed 1 base and J shed 5 bases, with 9 bases lying between them. CDR1 and CDR2 (germline): SGHDT, YYEEEE. CDR3: CASSLFPDETQYF. For the CDR3, the DNA is TGTGCCAGCAGCTTGTTCCCGGACGAGACCCAGTACTTC.